A selection of T cell receptor beta chains follows, all from one sample in a study of PD-L1 blockade in urothelial cancer. This table comes from immunoSEQ multiplex PCR, and its TCRdb copy is limited to in-frame clones, with some not included. The data contain some 71,000 clones, about 86% of them singletons. The sample in question was PBMCs, obtained around atezolizumab (anti-PD-L1) treatment. These receptors all stem from a man in his 60s with urothelial cancer. CDR3s include the opening cysteine and the closing phenylalanine or tryptophan. The D gene is left open where the match is weak. Some rows have no size entry. The others give once, few or many, or a class for an expanded clone.

clone_size,d_call,j_call,cdr3_length,v_call,cdr3_aa,cdr3_nt
NA,NA,TRBJ2-3,13,TRBV7-2,CASSLYRVDTQYF,TGTGCCAGCAGCTTATACAGGGTCGATACGCAGTATTTT
NA,TRBD2,TRBJ2-3,19,TRBV19,CASSIRGFPTSGEPRTQYF,TGTGCCAGTAGTATCAGAGGCTTTCCGACTAGCGGGGAACCAAGGACGCAGTATTTT
NA,NA,TRBJ1-1,13,TRBV6-5,CASSTAGNTEAFF,TGTGCCAGCAGTACGGCAGGGAACACTGAAGCTTTCTTT
NA,TRBD2,TRBJ2-3,11,TRBV11-2,CASSLGGTQYF,TGTGCCAGCAGCTTGGGGGGGACGCAGTATTTT
once,NA,TRBJ2-7,15,TRBV2,CASSEPETADYEQYF,TGTGCCAGCAGTGAACCCGAGACAGCCGACTACGAGCAGTACTTC
NA,NA,TRBJ2-2,13,TRBV11-3,CASSQRLTGELFF,TGTGCCAGCAGCCAGAGACTAACCGGGGAGCTGTTTTTT
NA,TRBD1,TRBJ1-2,14,TRBV6-5,CATSNAGTGDGYTF,TGTGCCACCTCAAACGCCGGGACAGGGGATGGCTACACCTTC
NA,TRBD2,TRBJ2-3,15,TRBV10-3,CAIRGTSGGHGTQYF,TGTGCCATCAGGGGGACTAGCGGGGGGCATGGTACGCAGTATTTT
NA,TRBD1,TRBJ1-2,15,TRBV27,CASSPRTGRDYGYTF,TGTGCCAGCAGTCCGCGGACAGGGCGGGACTATGGCTACACCTTC
NA,TRBD2,TRBJ2-2,16,TRBV28,CASSPTPGGGPGELFF,TGTGCCAGCAGTCCGACGCCGGGAGGGGGACCCGGGGAGCTGTTTTTT
NA,NA,TRBJ2-1,13,TRBV30,CAWSVSSPGGQFF,TGTGCCTGGAGTGTCTCCTCCCCCGGAGGGCAGTTCTTC
NA,NA,TRBJ2-7,10,TRBV7-2,CASGDYEQYF,TGTGCCAGCGGAGACTACGAGCAGTACTTC
NA,NA,TRBJ1-6,15,TRBV27,CASSPSNRAKSPLHF,TGTGCCAGCAGTCCCTCTAACAGGGCCAAATCACCCCTCCACTTT
NA,TRBD2,TRBJ2-2,18,TRBV4-1,CASSQGVRLAANTGELFF,TGCGCCAGCAGCCAAGGAGTACGGCTAGCGGCGAACACCGGGGAGCTGTTTTTT
NA,TRBD1,TRBJ2-1,15,TRBV4-1,CASNRGASSYNEQFF,TGCGCCAGCAACAGGGGAGCCAGCTCCTACAATGAGCAGTTCTTC
NA,NA,TRBJ1-2,12,TRBV5-5,CASSLDGYGYTF,TGTGCCAGCAGCTTGGACGGCTATGGCTACACCTTC
NA,TRBD2,TRBJ2-3,15,TRBV28,CASSLLTSARDTQYF,TGTGCCAGCAGTTTGCTAACTAGCGCGAGAGATACGCAGTATTTT
NA,TRBD2,TRBJ2-7,14,TRBV5-4,CASSLTRGGREQYF,TGTGCCAGCAGCTTGACGCGGGGGGGACGCGAGCAGTACTTC
NA,TRBD1,TRBJ1-1,15,TRBV10-1,CASSESRQGVTEAFF,TGCGCCAGCAGTGAGTCCCGACAGGGGGTCACTGAAGCTTTCTTT
NA,TRBD1,TRBJ1-1,13,TRBV5-4,CASSVQGRTEAFF,TGTGCCAGCAGCGTACAGGGGAGAACTGAAGCTTTCTTT
NA,TRBD2,TRBJ2-3,13,TRBV27,CATIAGAPDTQYF,TGTGCCACCATAGCGGGGGCGCCAGATACGCAGTATTTT
NA,TRBD1,TRBJ1-2,14,TRBV2,CASSSDRGLGGYTF,TGTGCCAGCAGCTCGGACAGGGGGCTGGGTGGCTACACCTTC
NA,NA,TRBJ2-3,16,TRBV7-9,CASSLHVTSSTDTQYF,TGTGCCAGCAGCTTACACGTGACATCTAGCACAGATACGCAGTATTTT
NA,TRBD1,TRBJ2-5,14,TRBV9,CASSVDQGVETQYF,TGTGCCAGCAGCGTAGATCAGGGGGTGGAGACCCAGTACTTC
NA,TRBD1,TRBJ1-2,15,TRBV5-1,CASTLGGTGGRSYTF,TGCGCCAGCACCTTAGGCGGGACAGGGGGCAGAAGCTACACCTTC
NA,NA,TRBJ2-7,15,TRBV29-1,CSVLGPHGKSYEQYF,TGCAGCGTTCTGGGCCCCCACGGGAAATCCTACGAGCAGTACTTC
NA,NA,TRBJ2-1,14,TRBV5-6,CASSLLQGVGEQFF,TGTGCCAGCAGCTTGTTACAGGGTGTGGGTGAGCAGTTCTTC
NA,NA,TRBJ2-6,18,TRBV28,CASSLTGGLLSGANVLTF,TGTGCCAGCAGTTTAACTGGCGGCCTTCTCTCTGGGGCCAACGTCCTGACTTTC
NA,NA,TRBJ2-1,15,TRBV30,CAWSGGLSSYNEQFF,TGTGCCTGGAGTGGTGGGCTTTCCTCCTACAATGAGCAGTTCTTC
NA,NA,TRBJ2-1,12,TRBV7-3,CASSLTLGKQFF,TGTGCCAGCAGCCTTACGCTAGGAAAGCAGTTCTTC
NA,TRBD2,TRBJ2-1,13,TRBV6-1,CASSPSGTYEQFF,TGTGCCAGCAGTCCAAGCGGGACGTATGAGCAGTTCTTC
NA,TRBD1,TRBJ1-2,13,TRBV18,CASSRTGGDGYTF,TGTGCCAGCTCACGGACAGGGGGCGATGGCTACACCTTC
few,TRBD1,TRBJ1-1,13,TRBV10-1,CASSGQGGTEAFF,TGCGCCAGCAGTGGACAGGGGGGCACTGAAGCTTTCTTT
once,TRBD1,TRBJ2-5,16,TRBV5-6,CASSHPGTDFQETQYF,TGTGCCAGCAGCCACCCCGGGACAGATTTTCAAGAGACCCAGTACTTC
NA,TRBD2,TRBJ2-3,14,TRBV11-2,CASSRAGVTDTQYF,TGTGCCAGCAGCCGAGCGGGGGTGACAGATACGCAGTATTTT